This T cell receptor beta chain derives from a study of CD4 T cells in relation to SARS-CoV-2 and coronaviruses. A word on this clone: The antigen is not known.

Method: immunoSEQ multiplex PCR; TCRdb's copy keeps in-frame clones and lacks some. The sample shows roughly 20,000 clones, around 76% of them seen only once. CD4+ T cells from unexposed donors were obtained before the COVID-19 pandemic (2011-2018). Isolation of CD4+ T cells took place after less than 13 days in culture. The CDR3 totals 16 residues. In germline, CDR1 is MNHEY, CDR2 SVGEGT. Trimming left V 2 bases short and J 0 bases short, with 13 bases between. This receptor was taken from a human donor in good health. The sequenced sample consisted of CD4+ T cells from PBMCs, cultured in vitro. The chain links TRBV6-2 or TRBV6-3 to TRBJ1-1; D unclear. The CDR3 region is CASSYPHGGMNTEAFF. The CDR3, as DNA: TGTGCCAGCAGTTACCCCCACGGAGGAATGAACACTGAAGCTTTCTTT.